The 4 T cell receptor beta chains listed next were all sequenced from one sample in a study of blood T cell repertoires in COVID-19. The protocol was immunoSEQ multiplex PCR, while the TCRdb copy is restricted to in-frame clones and leaves out a portion. This table holds about 80,000 clones, over 70% found once. Sequencing was done on a sample of peripheral blood. These TCRs come from an elderly man with active or convalescent COVID-19.

The rearrangement uses TRBV28 and TRBJ2-1, with 11 positions matching TRBD2. Germline assignment: CDR1 MDHEN and CDR2 SYDVKM. The CDR3 contains 16 residues. The CDR3 here is CVVGGVLAGVVNEQFF. In nucleotides, the CDR3 is TGTGTGGTTGGAGGTGTACTAGCGGGAGTGGTGAATGAGCAGTTCTTC.

The chain is built from TRBV29-1 and TRBJ2-6; D may be TRBD1 (6 bases). Trimming stripped 1 base from V and 1 base from J, with 14 bases between. In germline, CDR1 is SQVTM, CDR2 ANQGSEA. This CDR3 region has 17 residues. CDR3 in amino acids: CSVEGGGRASGANVLTF. The DNA of the CDR3 is TGCAGCGTTGAAGGTGGGGGCAGGGCGTCTGGGGCCAACGTCCTGACTTTC.

The chain combines TRBV19 with TRBJ1-5, with D perhaps TRBD1 (6 bases). With 1 base removed from V and 4 bases from J, the gap between germline ends came to 8 bases. CDR1 is LNHDA and CDR2 is SQIVND in the germline V gene (reference sequence). This CDR3 comprises 14 residues. CDR3 amino acids: CASSIVGGNQPQHF. The CDR3 DNA reads as TGTGCCAGTAGTATAGTAGGGGGAAATCAGCCCCAGCATTTT.

The chain has TRBV28 and TRBJ1-5; D is possibly TRBD1 (5 bases). The CDR3 contains 13 residues. Trimming removed 8 bases from V and 2 bases from J, with 10 bases in between. CDR1 MDHEN and CDR2 SYDVKM come from the germline V gene. As DNA, the CDR3 is TGTGCCAGCCAGGGTGGTGGCAATCAGCCCCAGCATTTT. Its translation is CASQGGGNQPQHF.